A single sample gave rise to the 29 T cell receptor beta chains below, sequenced in a study of T cells after yellow fever vaccination. MiXCR was run by TCRdb on the 5' RACE reads, yielding one entry per CDR3 protein. Of some 300,000 distinct CDR3 sequences listed, 7.5% to 9% are singletons. This specimen was CD4+ T cells sorted from PBMCs, taken 5 days after the yellow fever booster vaccination. The receptors here all came from a man aged 18 to 29 who received the YFV17D yellow fever vaccine.

This clonotype has ten or more counts. The rearrangement joins TRBV7-2 to TRBJ2-1, with D perhaps TRBD1 (5 bases). In germline, CDR1 is SGHTA, CDR2 FQGNSA. This CDR3 is 15 amino acids long. Trimming removed 7 bases from V and 4 bases from J, with 17 bases in between. As DNA, the CDR3 is TGTGCCAGCACGTTAGTAGGGGCCATATACAATGAGCAGTTCTTC. Translation gives CASTLVGAIYNEQFF.

This clonotype was seen repeatedly, ten times or more. The chain uses TRBV7-2 and TRBJ1-1; 8 bases match TRBD1. The CDR3 length is 13 residues. Germline loops: CDR1 SGHTA, CDR2 FQGNSA. The V gene end was trimmed by 8 bases and the J gene end by 11 bases; junction bases not matched to a gene: 13. The CDR3 sequence: CASEQGGNPVAFF. DNA of the CDR3: TGTGCCAGCGAACAGGGGGGAAATCCGGTCGCTTTCTTT.

This clonotype was counted between two and nine times. The rearrangement joins TRBV7-9 to TRBJ1-3; D not resolved. CDR1 is SEHNR, CDR2 FQNEAQ, per germline (reference sequence). The V end lost 2 bases, the J end lost 6 bases, and 8 bases lay between the germline ends. CDR3 length equals 13 residues. In nucleotides, the CDR3 is TGTGCCAGCAGCTTAAGACCCGAAAACACCATATATTTT. Translating gives CASSLRPENTIYF.

This clonotype was counted a few times. This sequence joins TRBV3-1 and TRBJ2-7; TRBD2 is a possible D gene (6 bases). CDR1 is LGHDT, CDR2 YNNKEL, per germline (reference sequence). V was pared by 1 base and J by 2 bases, with 12 bases between. The CDR3 length is 15 residues. CDR3 in DNA: TGTGCCAGCAGCCAAGGTCCGGGGGACCCCTACGAGCAGTACTTC. Residues: CASSQGPGDPYEQYF.

CDR3 nucleotides: TGCGCCAGCAGCCAAGTGGTTTGGCATTTCAGCTCTGGAAACACCATATATTTT. This gives the protein CASSQVVWHFSSGNTIYF. The chain carries TRBV4-3 and TRBJ1-3; D gene uncertain. Germline V gene lookup returns CDR1 LGHNA and CDR2 YSLEER. There are 18 residues in the CDR3. V lost 1 base, J lost 0 bases, and 16 bases lay in between.

The V and J genes are TRBV12-3 or TRBV12-4 and TRBJ2-6, with TRBD1 as a possible D gene (5 bases). V lost 3 bases and J 3 bases, leaving 15 bases between the germline ends. There are 17 residues in the CDR3. In nucleotides, the CDR3 is TGTGCCAGCAGTTTGCTGGGGCCGGTGAGTGGGGCCAACGTCCTGACTTTC. This translates into CASSLLGPVSGANVLTF.

The gene calls are TRBV15 and TRBJ2-7; D ambiguous. The CDR3 contains 13 residues. V was pared by 0 bases and J by 5 bases, with 8 bases between. Germline CDR1 is LNHNV and CDR2 is YYDKDF (reference sequence). The CDR3 is CATSRDPGDEQYF. The CDR3 DNA reads TGTGCCACCAGCAGAGATCCAGGCGACGAGCAGTACTTC.

The chain recombines TRBV5-5 with TRBJ1-1; D remains ambiguous. Germline V gene lookup returns CDR1 SGHKS and CDR2 YYEKEE (reference sequence). The germline V and J ends were trimmed by 2 bases and 0 bases, with 14 bases remaining between them. The CDR3 covers 16 residues. DNA for the CDR3: TGTGCCAGCAGCTTTGATGCCGGACCGCTGAACACTGAAGCTTTCTTT. Its protein is CASSFDAGPLNTEAFF.

This clonotype was counted only a few times. V and J are TRBV3-2 and TRBJ2-7; TRBD1 is the table's D call, not checked against the DNA. TRBV3-2 is shown as a pseudogene. CDR3 length: 14 amino acids. CDR3 DNA sequence: TGTGCCAGCAGCCAACGCCGCGACAAGGGACCTTCGTACGTC. This sequence encodes CASSQRRDKGPSYV.

The chain has TRBV12-3 or TRBV12-4 and TRBJ2-3; TRBD1 aligns across 7 bases. This CDR3 spans 12 amino acids. After removal of 3 bases from V and 14 bases from J, the junction contained 8 bases not matched to a gene. CDR3 DNA: TGTGCCAGCAGTTTGAGTGGGACAGCTTGGTATTTT. Translation gives CASSLSGTAWYF.

This clonotype was seen a handful of times. The V and J genes are TRBV20-1 and TRBJ1-5; possible D gene TRBD1, 6 bases. Germline CDR1 is DFQATT and CDR2 is SNEGSKA (reference sequence). Trimming pared 6 bases from V and 1 base from J, leaving 13 bases between. The CDR3 length is 14 residues. In DNA, the CDR3 is TGCAGTGCCGACGTGGGGGGCAGCAATCAGCCCCAGCATTTT. Its protein product is CSADVGGSNQPQHF.

The chain employs TRBV9 and TRBJ1-5; TRBD1 agrees at 7 bases. Germline V gene data show CDR1 as SGDLS and CDR2 as YYNGEE. V dropped 7 bases and J dropped 4; count of bases not matched to a gene: 5. The CDR3 contains 13 residues. CDR3 coding DNA: TGTGCCAGCTTCGACAGGGAAAATCAGCCCCAGCATTTT. As protein: CASFDRENQPQHF.

This clonotype was recorded at least ten times. The gene calls are TRBV12-3 or TRBV12-4 and TRBJ1-2; 8 positions match TRBD1. The CDR3 totals 13 residues. J lost 3 bases, V lost 6 bases, and 3 bases had no gene match. CDR3 sequence reads: CASSYRGDYGYTF. CDR3 DNA sequence: TGTGCCAGCAGCTACAGGGGGGACTATGGCTACACCTTC.

In this sample, this clonotype turned up a few times. This chain uses TRBV10-1 with TRBJ2-3; possibly TRBD1 for D (6 bases). V was pared by 6 bases and J by 7 bases, with 17 bases between. Looked up from germline, CDR1 is WNHNN and CDR2 is SYGVQD (reference sequence). The CDR3 runs to 14 residues. The CDR3 nucleotides are TGCGCCAGCAGCGAGGGACAAGGCGTGCATACGCAGTATTTT. Translation gives CASSEGQGVHTQYF.

This clonotype was counted ten times or more. The chain has TRBV5-1 and TRBJ2-3; no clear D gene. CDR3 length: 16 residues. V gave up 6 bases and J gave up 2 bases, with 19 bases separating them. Germline-derived CDR1 and CDR2 are SGHRS and YFSETQ. CDR3 loop: CASKNQVATLTDTQYF. The CDR3, as DNA: TGCGCCAGCAAAAACCAAGTAGCAACTCTCACAGATACGCAGTATTTT.

This clonotype was recorded a few times. The chain joins TRBV20-1 to TRBJ1-5; D is perhaps TRBD1 (5 bases). The length of the CDR3 is 16 residues. Trimming took 6 bases from V and 0 from J, leaving 18 bases between them. CDR1 DFQATT and CDR2 SNEGSKA come from the germline V gene (reference sequence). CDR3 sequence reads: CSALPGALDSNQPQHF. The CDR3 DNA is TGCAGTGCACTGCCCGGGGCCCTCGATAGCAATCAGCCCCAGCATTTT.

This clonotype came up a few times. V usage is TRBV5-1 and J usage is TRBJ2-3; D may match TRBD1 or TRBD2 (5 bases each). CDR1 and CDR2 (germline): SGHRS, YFSETQ. Trimming took off 2 bases at V and 6 bases at J, with 13 bases between the two ends. This CDR3 has 14 amino acids. The CDR3 region has the DNA TGCGCCAGCAGCTTTCGTGAGGGACGGGATACGCAGTATTTT. Protein sequence: CASSFREGRDTQYF.

The chain combines TRBV18 with TRBJ1-5; 9 bases agree with TRBD1. Per the germline V gene, CDR1 is KGHSH and CDR2 is LQKENI. This CDR3 is built from 19 residues. With 6 bases clipped from V and 2 bases from J, the junction kept 17 bases outside the gene matches. CDR3 sequence reads: CASSPGPGTGRRGNQPQHF. CDR3 in DNA: TGTGCCAGCTCCCCAGGCCCCGGGACAGGGCGCAGGGGCAATCAGCCCCAGCATTTT.

The rearrangement joins TRBV20-1 to TRBJ1-1, with D maybe TRBD1 (5 bases). Looked up from germline, CDR1 is DFQATT and CDR2 is SNEGSKA (reference sequence). V lost 6 bases and J 1 base, leaving 18 bases between the germline ends. The CDR3 covers 15 residues. CDR3 in DNA: TGCAGTGCCTCCGGGCCGCAAAGGGGGAACACTGAAGCTTTCTTT. Amino acids: CSASGPQRGNTEAFF.

This clonotype was counted only a few times. V gene TRBV14 combines with J gene TRBJ2-1, with TRBD1 identical over 9 bases. The CDR3 runs to 15 residues. The J segment lost 6 bases and the V segment lost 2 bases, leaving 5 bases of the junction unmatched. Germline assignment: CDR1 SGHDN and CDR2 FVKESK. CDR3 nucleotides: TGTGCCAGCAGCCAACAGAGGACAGGGGTCAATGAGCAGTTCTTC. It specifies CASSQQRTGVNEQFF.

The chain joins TRBV11-3 to TRBJ2-1, with unresolved D. The ends were cut back, 5 bases at V and 10 bases at J, with 9 bases in the middle. CDR3 length equals 11 residues. Germline V CDR1 and CDR2: SGHNT, YENEEA. The CDR3 DNA reads as TGTGCCAGCAGCCAGCGCGGAGAGCAGTTCTTC. Translating gives CASSQRGEQFF.

This clonotype has just a few counts. The V and J genes are TRBV18 and TRBJ2-5; D not certain. The V end was cut by 3 bases, the J end by 1 base, with 6 bases between. Germline CDR1 and CDR2: KGHSH and LQKENI. The CDR3 has 13 residues. The CDR3 coding sequence is TGTGCCAGCTCACCGGTCCCCCAAGAGACCCAGTACTTC. This sequence encodes CASSPVPQETQYF.

At least ten counts were recorded for this clonotype. The rearrangement links TRBV20-1 to TRBJ2-5, with D possibly called TRBD1 or TRBD2 (5 bases each). Germline loops: CDR1 DFQATT, CDR2 SNEGSKA (reference sequence). Trimming pared 4 bases from V and 5 bases from J, leaving 14 bases between. The CDR3 extends over 13 amino acids. The CDR3 coding sequence is TGCAGTGCTAAGCGCCGGGGCGGGGAGACCCAGTACTTC. It specifies CSAKRRGGETQYF.

This clonotype was observed many times. The rearrangement links TRBV4-2 to TRBJ2-7, with TRBD2 matching 11 bases. Trimming at V came to 0 bases and at J to 4 bases, leaving 5 bases not matched to a gene. CDR3 length equals 16 residues. The germline gives CDR1 LGHNA, CDR2 YNFKEQ. For the CDR3, the DNA is TGTGCCAGCAGCCAAGATGTAGCGGGGGGGCAGTACGAGCAGTACTTC. Translated: CASSQDVAGGQYEQYF.

This clonotype was observed a few times. V gene TRBV5-1 combines with J gene TRBJ1-2, with D possibly matching TRBD1 (6 bases). The CDR3 is made up of 14 amino acids. Germline lookup yields CDR1 SGHRS and CDR2 YFSETQ. Trimming removed 0 bases at V and 7 bases at J, with 13 bases between. The CDR3 reads CASSLGQALGGYTF. For the CDR3, the DNA is TGCGCCAGCAGCTTGGGACAGGCTTTGGGTGGCTACACCTTC. Combining the CDR3 with reference TRBV5-1 and TRBJ1-2 gives the whole variable domain KAGVTQTPRYLIKTRGQQVTLSCSPISGHRSVSWYQQTPGQGLQFLFEYFSETQRNKGNFPGRFSGRQFSNSRSEMNVSTLELGDSALYLCASSLGQALGGYTFGSGTRLTVV.

This clonotype was picked up a small number of times. V and J are TRBV4-2 and TRBJ2-1; D is unresolved. Germline values: CDR1 LGHNA, CDR2 YNFKEQ. CDR3 length: 13 amino acids. The V gene lost 1 base and the J gene lost 7 bases, with 8 bases spanning the gap. The CDR3 spells CASSQGKRNEQFF. The CDR3 DNA reads as TGTGCCAGCAGCCAAGGCAAGAGAAATGAGCAGTTCTTC.

This clonotype turned up a few times. The chain combines TRBV7-7 with TRBJ2-3, with 8 bases aligning to TRBD2. The CDR3 loop spans 15 amino acids. V gave up 7 bases and J gave up 4 bases; unmatched junction bases: 10. Germline V gene lookup returns CDR1 SSHAT and CDR2 FNYEAQ (reference sequence). The DNA of the CDR3 is TGTGCCAGCACTCCCCCCCGGGGGGGCCCAGATACGCAGTATTTT. Translated: CASTPPRGGPDTQYF.

This clonotype was seen a few times. The genes are TRBV6-1 and TRBJ1-2; 10 nucleotides align to TRBD1. The germline gives CDR1 MNHNS, CDR2 SASEGT. The CDR3 spans 15 residues. Trimming cost V 6 bases and J 4 bases; bases outside gene matches: 8. The DNA for the CDR3 is TGTGCCAGCAGCGAGAGGACAGGGGGAGGCTATGGCTACACCTTC. Its protein product is CASSERTGGGYGYTF.

The chain links TRBV29-1 to TRBJ1-1, with 9 bases aligning to TRBD1. CDR1 and CDR2 (germline): SQVTM, ANQGSEA. The CDR3 consists of 13 residues. Germline trimming cut 4 bases from V and 4 bases from J; bases unmatched to any gene: 4. The CDR3 DNA follows: TGCAGCGTTGGGGACAGGGCGGGCACTGAAGCTTTCTTT. It yields the protein CSVGDRAGTEAFF.